Included here is one T cell receptor beta chain sequence, with context. TCRdb used MiXCR to reprocess the RT-PCR reads, holding one entry per CDR3 protein. The table includes 37,000 or so distinct CDR3 sequences, 30% to 40% detected once. These data come from a study of patients and donors after allogeneic stem cell transplantation. CDR1 LGHNA and CDR2 YSLEER come from the germline V gene. This CDR3 contains 14 residues. Trimming removed 3 bases from V and 4 bases from J, with 12 bases in between. The source of this sequence is a human donor who was either an allogeneic HSCT recipient or a stem cell or donor lymphocyte infusion donor (not recorded which). It is not recorded whose cells these are; they may come from a transplant donor. The specimen was blood, either unsorted or a sorted T cell fraction (not recorded which). The rearrangement links TRBV4-3 to TRBJ1-2; TRBD1 might be the D (6 bases). Here the CDR3 DNA reads TGCGCCAGCAGCCAGGAGGGACATCCCTATGGCTACACCTTC. Encoded protein: CASSQEGHPYGYTF.